A single sample is the source of the 32 T cell receptor beta chains below, sequenced in a study of cytomegalovirus exposure and HLA in healthy donors. PCR used 60 Vbeta primers and 13 Jbeta primers. Clones were read by immunoSEQ multiplex PCR, and TCRdb kept only the in-frame ones, dropping some. Among 100,000 or so clones, roughly 12% were seen once, and the ten largest hold roughly 16%. The sequencing input was PBMCs. The receptors were sampled from a man aged 35-49 years in good health and CMV-seropositive.

The gene calls are TRBV7-9 and TRBJ2-1, with no clear D. V lost 3 bases to trimming and J lost 1 base, with 7 bases between them. The CDR3 has 14 amino acids. Germline lookup yields CDR1 SEHNR and CDR2 FQNEAQ (reference sequence). The CDR3 loop is CASSFLQSYNEQFF. The CDR3 DNA follows: TGTGCCAGCAGCTTTCTACAGTCCTACAATGAGCAGTTCTTC.

This clone appeared a few times. The chain uses TRBV9 and TRBJ1-4; 8 bases line up with TRBD1. Germline V gene data show CDR1 as SGDLS and CDR2 as YYNGEE. J lost 5 bases, V lost 8 bases, and 11 bases had no gene match. This CDR3 is built from 15 residues. The CDR3 sequence is CASTQGAQVNEKLFF. CDR3 coding DNA: TGTGCCAGTACTCAGGGGGCTCAAGTAAATGAAAAACTGTTTTTT.

The V and J genes are TRBV2 and TRBJ2-1, with 12 bases identical to TRBD2. V lost 3 bases and J lost 8; bases outside the gene matches: 8. CDR1 is SNHLY, CDR2 FYNNEI, per germline. The CDR3 consists of 16 residues. The CDR3 coding sequence is TGTGCCAGCAGTGAGGTCCTAGCGGGAGGGCCGTATGAGCAGTTCTTC. Its translation is CASSEVLAGGPYEQFF.

J is TRBJ2-3 and V is TRBV27, with 8 bases fitting TRBD2. There are 13 residues in the CDR3. Losses at the gene ends were 6 bases for V and 3 bases for J; bases not matched to a gene: 2. The germline V gene encodes CDR1 MNHEY and CDR2 SMNVEV (reference sequence). This CDR3 reads CASRREGTDTQYF. CDR3 sequence (DNA): TGTGCCAGCAGACGGGAGGGGACAGATACGCAGTATTTT.

This chain connects TRBV10-3 to TRBJ1-5, with 8 bases fitting TRBD1. The CDR3 has 14 residues. The trim removed 3 bases at V and 5 bases at J, leaving 3 bases unmatched. Germline-derived CDR1 and CDR2 are ENHRY and SYGVKD. The CDR3 spells CAISDHRGDQPQHF. The CDR3 DNA follows: TGTGCCATCAGTGATCACAGGGGGGATCAGCCCCAGCATTTT.

The chain links TRBV9 to TRBJ1-5; a weak D match, TRBD1 (5 bases). The length of the CDR3 is 14 residues. The germline CDR1 and CDR2 sequences are SGDLS and YYNGEE. Trimming stripped 2 bases from V and 5 bases from J, with 11 bases between. The CDR3 DNA follows: TGTGCCAGCAGCGTTTGGGGGGGTCATCAGCCCCAGCATTTT. This sequence encodes CASSVWGGHQPQHF.

This clone was seen a few times. This chain links TRBV6-5 with TRBJ2-7; 9 nucleotides align to TRBD1. The CDR3 has 14 residues. V gave up 6 bases and J gave up 4 bases; unmatched junction bases: 7. CDR1 and CDR2 from the germline V gene are MNHEY and SVGAGI. In DNA, the CDR3 is TGTGCCAGCAGAGGACAGGGGTTCAAGTACGAGCAGTACTTC. It translates to CASRGQGFKYEQYF.

The rearrangement links TRBV7-9 to TRBJ2-3; 10 positions match TRBD2. CDR1 SEHNR and CDR2 FQNEAQ come from the germline V gene (reference sequence). V shed 4 bases, J shed 2 bases, and the junction held 6 bases outside the gene matches. The CDR3 totals 16 residues. This chain's CDR3 is CASSSIAGGITDTQYF. DNA of the CDR3: TGTGCCAGCAGCTCCATAGCGGGAGGAATCACAGATACGCAGTATTTT.

The V and J genes are TRBV15 and TRBJ1-3; D uncertain. V was trimmed by 3 bases and J by 0 bases, leaving 6 bases between them. Germline-derived CDR1 and CDR2 are LNHNV and YYDKDF (reference sequence). The CDR3 runs 14 residues. The CDR3 spells CATSSTSSGNTIYF. The CDR3 nucleotides are TGTGCCACCAGCAGTACTAGCTCTGGAAACACCATATATTTT.

This clone was counted between two and nine times. The chain uses TRBV6-6 and TRBJ2-4; TRBD1 matches at 10 bases. With V trimmed by 6 bases and J by 0 bases, 5 bases remained unmatched. Germline CDR1 reads MNHNY; CDR2 reads SVGAGI (reference sequence). There are 16 residues in the CDR3. CDR3 bases: TGTGCCAGCAGGGACAGGGGGGGAGTAGCCAAAAACATTCAGTACTTC. Protein product: CASRDRGGVAKNIQYF.

This clone came up a few times. J is TRBJ2-5 and V is TRBV6-4; 10 bases are shared with TRBD1. The J call is uncertain, as TRBJ2-7 better fits the DNA end. Germline V CDR1 and CDR2: MRHNA, SNTAGT. CDR3 length: 12 amino acids. CDR3: CAGRTGGYEQYF. CDR3 nucleotide sequence: TGTGCCGGTCGGACAGGGGGCTACGAGCAGTACTTC.

This chain joins TRBV18 and TRBJ1-2; no reliable D call. V lost 2 bases to trimming and J lost 5 bases, with 12 bases between them. The CDR3 sequence is 14 residues long. CDR1 KGHSH and CDR2 LQKENI come from the germline V gene. The CDR3 sequence: CASSPVEGEYGYTF. CDR3 bases: TGTGCCAGCTCACCAGTGGAGGGTGAATATGGCTACACCTTC.

The chain recombines TRBV27 with TRBJ1-5; TRBD1 matches at 10 bases. Germline loops: CDR1 MNHEY, CDR2 SMNVEV (reference sequence). The CDR3 runs 16 residues. V shed 5 bases, J shed 5 bases, and the junction held 9 bases outside the gene matches. DNA of the CDR3: TGTGCCAGCAGTCCCCGGGACAGGGGCGTCGATCAGCCCCAGCATTTT. It is translated as CASSPRDRGVDQPQHF.

This clone was observed a single time. This chain uses TRBV4-1 with TRBJ2-3, with 15 bases identical to TRBD2. Germline CDR1 is MGHRA and CDR2 is YSYEKL. V was pared by 1 base and J by 6 bases, with 5 bases of the junction left unmatched. The CDR3 extends over 17 amino acids. The CDR3 nucleotides are TGCGCCAGCAGCCAAGCTGGACTAGCGGGAGGGCCCGATACGCAGTATTTT. Protein sequence: CASSQAGLAGGPDTQYF.

The J gene is TRBJ2-3, the V gene TRBV29-1; D not resolved. The length of the CDR3 is 11 residues. Germline CDR1 reads SQVTM; CDR2 reads ANQGSEA. V lost 4 bases and J lost 1, with 3 bases in between. The CDR3 loop reads CSVARTDTQYF. The CDR3 coding sequence is TGCAGCGTTGCTCGCACAGATACGCAGTATTTT.

The chain combines TRBV2 with TRBJ2-3, with D possibly being TRBD2 (5 bases). The germline V gene has CDR1 SNHLY and CDR2 FYNNEI. Between the trimmed V and J ends, which lost 11 bases and 3 bases, there was a span of 18 bases. This CDR3 is 14 amino acids long. CDR3: CAQQREIVTDTQYF. In DNA form, the CDR3 reads TGTGCCCAGCAAAGGGAGATTGTGACAGATACGCAGTATTTT.

This clone came up a few times. This CDR3 is also generated by other DNA sequences in the sample. This chain joins TRBV28 and TRBJ1-4, with 8 bases aligning to TRBD1. The V and J ends lost 5 bases and 4 bases, in that order; junction bases with no gene match: 3. The germline V gene encodes CDR1 MDHEN and CDR2 SYDVKM. CDR3 size: 14 residues. CDR3 protein: CASSLTGGNEKLFF. The CDR3 nucleotides read TGTGCCAGCAGTCTTACAGGGGGTAATGAAAAACTGTTTTTT.

This clone was picked up a small number of times. The chain couples TRBV2 to TRBJ2-3; TRBD1 aligns across 10 bases. Per the germline V gene, CDR1 is SNHLY and CDR2 is FYNNEI. The CDR3 runs to 16 residues. With V trimmed by 7 bases and J by 2 bases, 9 bases remained unmatched. The CDR3 protein is CASIKGQGTLTDTQYF. DNA for the CDR3: TGTGCCAGCATCAAGGGACAGGGGACTCTCACAGATACGCAGTATTTT.

The J gene is TRBJ2-7, the V gene TRBV4-1, with 9 nucleotides matching TRBD1. There are 13 residues in the CDR3. Looked up from germline, CDR1 is MGHRA and CDR2 is YSYEKL. Trimming at V came to 2 bases and at J to 6 bases, leaving 2 bases not matched to a gene. Written as DNA, the CDR3 is TGCGCCAGCAGCCAAAAGGACAGGGGCGAGCAGTACTTC. Amino acids: CASSQKDRGEQYF.

This clone has more than one count but fewer than ten. The chain couples TRBV5-4 to TRBJ2-1, with 7 bases that match TRBD1. Germline-derived CDR1 and CDR2 are SGHNT and YYREEE (reference sequence). V was pared by 4 bases and J by 7 bases, with 11 bases of the junction left unmatched. This CDR3 has 15 amino acids. The CDR3, as DNA: TGTGCCAGCAGCGTCCAGGGGGAGTTGATAAATGAGCAGTTCTTC. Translating gives CASSVQGELINEQFF.

The V call is TRBV2, the J call TRBJ1-5, with unresolved D. Trimming removed 3 bases from V and 0 bases from J, with 6 bases in between. The CDR3 is 14 amino acids. CDR1 is SNHLY and CDR2 is FYNNEI in the germline V gene. In DNA, the CDR3 is TGTGCCAGCAGTGACGGGAGTAGCAATCAGCCCCAGCATTTT. Amino acids: CASSDGSSNQPQHF.

This clone appeared a few times. This chain joins TRBV7-6 and TRBJ2-7; 10 bases align to TRBD2. Germline trimming cut 5 bases from V and 2 bases from J; bases unmatched to any gene: 6. There are 15 residues in the CDR3. Germline V gives CDR1 SGHVS, CDR2 FNYEAQ. The CDR3 DNA reads TGTGCCAGCAGCGGAGGGACTAGCGCAACCTACGAGCAGTACTTC. Translation gives CASSGGTSATYEQYF.

The chain uses TRBV6-1 and TRBJ2-5; D remains unclear. The J call may be mistaken, given a closer DNA end match to TRBJ2-7. CDR3 length equals 15 residues. Germline V lookup: CDR1 MNHNS, CDR2 SASEGT. In nucleotides, the CDR3 is TGTGCCAGCAGTGAATTAGTTTTCCCTACCTACGAGCAGTACTTC. As protein: CASSELVFPTYEQYF.

The chain carries TRBV10-3 and TRBJ2-7; possible D gene TRBD1, 6 bases. Germline CDR1 and CDR2: ENHRY and SYGVKD. V lost 4 bases to trimming and J lost 0 bases, with 13 bases between them. The CDR3 has 15 residues. The CDR3, as DNA: TGTGCCATCAGTGGGGGACAAGAGAACTCCTACGAGCAGTACTTC. It encodes CAISGGQENSYEQYF.

CDR3 DNA sequence: TGTGCCAGCAGCCCCGGGGGGAGCGGAGACTACACCTTC. It encodes CASSPGGSGDYTF. The J gene is TRBJ1-2, the V gene TRBV6-5, with TRBD1 as a possible D gene (5 bases). V lost 6 bases and J lost 10, with 18 bases in between. Germline V gives CDR1 MNHEY, CDR2 SVGAGI. The CDR3 spans 13 residues.

The rearrangement uses TRBV14 and TRBJ1-1; TRBD1 might be the D (6 bases). Trimming removed 1 base at V and 5 bases at J, with 11 bases between. Per the germline V gene, CDR1 is SGHDN and CDR2 is FVKESK. The CDR3 is 14 amino acids. The CDR3 spells CASSQVIGQTEAFF. CDR3 coding DNA: TGTGCCAGCAGCCAAGTGATCGGACAGACTGAAGCTTTCTTT. Full variable domain (rest looked up from reference TRBV14 and TRBJ1-1): EAGVTQFPSHSVIEKGQTVTLRCDPISGHDNLYWYRRVMGKEIKFLLHFVKESKQDESGMPNNRFLAERTGGTYSTLKVQPAELEDSGVYFCASSQVIGQTEAFFGQGTRLTVV.

The table lists this clone with a few counts. The V gene is TRBV9, the J gene TRBJ2-7; D is uncertain. Trimming shortened V by 0 bases and J by 3 bases, and 7 bases separated the two germline ends. The germline V gene encodes CDR1 SGDLS and CDR2 YYNGEE. The CDR3 is 13 amino acids. Here the CDR3 DNA reads TGTGCCAGCAGCGTAGGCGGAAGCTACGAGCAGTACTTC. Encoded protein: CASSVGGSYEQYF.

This clone has a handful of counts. V usage is TRBV30 and J usage is TRBJ1-5, with D possibly TRBD1 on 5 matching bases. The germline V gene has CDR1 GTSNPN and CDR2 SVGIG (reference sequence). CDR3 length: 14 amino acids. Trimming removed 1 base from V and 7 bases from J, with 14 bases in between. The CDR3 bases are TGTGCCTGGAGTGCAGGGCAGTCGGGCCAGCCCCAGCATTTT. This sequence encodes CAWSAGQSGQPQHF. The full variable domain, in which reference TRBV30 and TRBJ1-5 provide the parts outside the CDR3, is SQTIHQWPATLVQPVGSPLSLECTVEGTSNPNLYWYRQAAGRGLQLLFYSVGIGQISSEVPQNLSASRPQDRQFILSSKKLLLSDSGFYLCAWSAGQSGQPQHFGDGTRLSIL.

This sequence joins TRBV28 and TRBJ1-4; D is perhaps TRBD1 (5 bases). CDR1 and CDR2 (germline): MDHEN, SYDVKM. V was clipped by 2 bases and J by 0 bases, with 10 bases between them. The CDR3 spans 16 residues. CDR3: CASSLQGSSTNEKLFF. DNA of the CDR3: TGTGCCAGCAGTTTACAGGGTTCTTCAACTAATGAAAAACTGTTTTTT.

This clone was seen only once. J is TRBJ2-5 and V is TRBV28, with 9 bases lining up with TRBD2. The CDR3 totals 15 residues. Germline lookup yields CDR1 MDHEN and CDR2 SYDVKM. Germline trimming cut 5 bases from V and 2 bases from J; bases unmatched to any gene: 6. The CDR3 spells CASSAPGLAQETQYF. For the CDR3, the DNA is TGTGCCAGCAGTGCTCCGGGACTAGCTCAAGAGACCCAGTACTTC. Drawing the rest from reference TRBV28 and TRBJ2-5, the complete variable domain is DVKVTQSSRYLVKRTGEKVFLECVQDMDHENMFWYRQDPGLGLRLIYFSYDVKMKEKGDIPEGYSVSREKKERFSLILESASTNQTSMYLCASSAPGLAQETQYFGPGTRLLVL.

The genes are TRBV18 and TRBJ2-1, with 10 bases aligning to TRBD2. The germline V gene has CDR1 KGHSH and CDR2 LQKENI. V was pared by 6 bases and J by 10 bases, with 12 bases of the junction left unmatched. This CDR3 has 15 amino acids. The CDR3: CASSSGTSAPGEQFF. CDR3 sequence (DNA): TGTGCCAGCTCGTCCGGGACTAGCGCCCCGGGAGAGCAGTTCTTC.

This clone was seen only a few times. The chain uses TRBV7-9 and TRBJ1-1; weak D call: TRBD1 (5 bases). Germline V gene lookup returns CDR1 SEHNR and CDR2 FQNEAQ (reference sequence). Trimming shortened V by 4 bases and J by 0 bases, and 12 bases separated the two germline ends. This CDR3 contains 15 residues. The CDR3 region has the DNA TGTGCCAGCAGCTGGCAGGGCGCAATGAACACTGAAGCTTTCTTT. Protein product: CASSWQGAMNTEAFF. The full variable domain, its missing parts supplied by reference TRBV7-9 and TRBJ1-1, is DTGVSQNPRHKITKRGQNVTFRCDPISEHNRLYWYRQTLGQGPEFLTYFQNEAQLEKSRLLSDRFSAERPKGSFSTLEIQRTEQGDSAMYLCASSWQGAMNTEAFFGQGTRLTVV.